This T cell receptor beta chain was sequenced during a study of blood T cell repertoires in COVID-19. Study-wide context: From T cells, B-cell-depleted T cells, or PBMCs came the material, which was cDNA or gDNA.

Germline V gene data show CDR1 as MNHEY and CDR2 as SVGAGI. The CDR3 totals 12 residues. Deletions cut 7 bases from V and 5 bases from J, with 6 bases between. In the original processing: Estimates of nucleated cell counts were drawn from the amplification of reference gene primers. TCRdb's table, derived via immunoSEQ multiplex PCR, lists solely in-frame clones and lacks some. V and J calls and clone size are copied from that table; D and trimming were computed from the DNA. Of roughly 130,000 clones in the sample, 65% to 80% are singletons; the top ten hold roughly 17%. Sequencing used peripheral blood. The sequence was obtained from a man over 45 with acute or convalescent COVID-19. This chain links TRBV6-5 with TRBJ2-6; D uncertain. For the CDR3, the DNA is TGTGCCAGCAAAGACAGGGCCAACGTCCTGACTTTC. Its translation: CASKDRANVLTF.